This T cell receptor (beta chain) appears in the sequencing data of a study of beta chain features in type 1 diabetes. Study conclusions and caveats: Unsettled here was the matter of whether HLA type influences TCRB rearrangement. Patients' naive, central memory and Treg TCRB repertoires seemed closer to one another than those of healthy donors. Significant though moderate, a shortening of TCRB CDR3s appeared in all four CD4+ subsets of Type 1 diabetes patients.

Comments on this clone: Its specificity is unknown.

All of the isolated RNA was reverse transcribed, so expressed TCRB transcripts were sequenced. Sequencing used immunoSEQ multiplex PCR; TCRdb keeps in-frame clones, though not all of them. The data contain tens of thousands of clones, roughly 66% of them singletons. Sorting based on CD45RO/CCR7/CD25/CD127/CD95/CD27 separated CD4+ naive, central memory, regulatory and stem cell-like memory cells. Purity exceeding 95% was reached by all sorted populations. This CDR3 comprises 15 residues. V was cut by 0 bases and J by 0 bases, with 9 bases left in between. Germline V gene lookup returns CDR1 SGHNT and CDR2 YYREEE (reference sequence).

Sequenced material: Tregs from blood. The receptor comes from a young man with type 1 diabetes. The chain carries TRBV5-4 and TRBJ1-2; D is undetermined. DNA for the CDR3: TGTGCCAGCAGCTTGGCCTTCTACCCTAACTATGGCTACACCTTC. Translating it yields CASSLAFYPNYGYTF.